These 18 T cell receptor beta chains came from one sample sequenced in a study of human T cells and chemical hapten exposure. TCRdb reanalysed the RACE reads using MiXCR and keeps one entry per CDR3 protein. The table records about 85,000 distinct CDR3 sequences, roughly 12% of them present only once. This sample's time point: patch test 2, 6 weeks after DPC sensitization. Indicated treatment: therapeutic diphenylcyclopropenone sensitization with weekly scalp DPC. The material was whole blood, obtained in connection with sensitization to the hapten diphenylcyclopropenone (DPC). The receptors stem from a young man with alopecia areata. Some clones in this sample may be carry-over from other donors' samples.

This clonotype was observed many times. The rearrangement joins TRBV7-9 to TRBJ1-1; D gene uncertain. V dropped 7 bases and J dropped 0 bases, with 6 bases sitting between them. CDR1 and CDR2 from the germline V gene are SEHNR and FQNEAQ (reference sequence). The CDR3 runs to 12 residues. CDR3 bases: TGTGCCAGCAACCTGCTGAACACTGAAGCTTTCTTT. Translated, it gives CASNLLNTEAFF.

This clonotype has a count of ten or more. The V gene is TRBV7-9, the J gene TRBJ2-5; D ambiguous. CDR1 is SEHNR and CDR2 is FQNEAQ in the germline V gene (reference sequence). The CDR3 has 11 amino acids. With 5 bases removed from V and 3 bases from J, the gap between germline ends came to 4 bases. This chain's CDR3 is CASSGEETQYF. In DNA form, the CDR3 reads TGTGCCAGCAGCGGTGAAGAGACCCAGTACTTC.

This clonotype appeared many times. The V and J genes are TRBV5-8 and TRBJ2-1; 10 positions agree with TRBD1. Germline lookup yields CDR1 SGHTS and CDR2 YDEGEE. Trimming took 2 bases from V and 5 from J; bases not matched to a gene: 10. The CDR3 covers 17 residues. CDR3 loop: CASSFWARDRGNNEQFF. In DNA, the CDR3 is TGTGCCAGCAGCTTCTGGGCCCGGGACAGGGGTAACAATGAGCAGTTCTTC.

Worth noting for this clonotype: A much larger clone lies one base from this, so it may be a read error. Because it lacks the conserved phenylalanine or tryptophan at the end, this CDR3 is likely a read error. The genes are TRBV29-1 and TRBJ1-4; possible D gene TRBD1, 6 bases. Trimming removed 5 bases from V and 4 bases from J, with 11 bases in between. CDR1 is SQVTM, CDR2 ANQGSEA, per germline. The CDR3 is 13 amino acids. The CDR3: CSVSGGGNEKLFL. The CDR3, as DNA: TGCAGCGTTTCGGGGGGCGGTAATGAAAAACTGTTTCTT.

This clonotype was seen many times. The chain combines TRBV12-3 or TRBV12-4 with TRBJ1-5, with D tentatively TRBD1 (5 bases). The ends were cut back, 5 bases at V and 7 bases at J, with 18 bases in the middle. The CDR3 loop spans 15 amino acids. CDR3 sequence: CASSPGGGGNQPQHF. The DNA for the CDR3 is TGTGCCAGCAGTCCGGGGGGAGGAGGAAACCAGCCCCAGCATTTT.

This clonotype appeared many times. This rearrangement joins TRBV3-1 to TRBJ1-1; no reliable D call. V lost 1 base and J 8 bases, leaving 11 bases between the germline ends. The CDR3 contains 13 residues. Per the germline V gene, CDR1 is LGHDT and CDR2 is YNNKEL (reference sequence). The CDR3 sequence: CASSQANIPEAFF. CDR3 DNA sequence: TGTGCCAGCAGCCAAGCCAACATACCGGAAGCTTTCTTT.

This clonotype showed up just a few times. The rearrangement joins TRBV6-5 to TRBJ1-1; D remains ambiguous. This CDR3 spans 14 amino acids. CDR1 and CDR2 (germline): MNHEY, SVGAGI. V was pared by 0 bases and J by 4 bases, with 9 bases between. CDR3 in DNA: TGTGCCAGCAGTTACTCATACCTCCCCACTGAAGCTTTCTTT. Translation: CASSYSYLPTEAFF.

This clonotype was detected only a few times. The chain couples TRBV21-1 to TRBJ2-7; the table's D call of TRBD1 was not tested on the DNA. TRBV21-1 counts as a pseudogene. CDR3 length: 19 amino acids. As DNA, the CDR3 is TGTGCCAGCAGCAAACCGATGGAACCCGGCAGGGGGCCCCTCTACGAGCAGTACGTC. Its protein product is CASSKPMEPGRGPLYEQYV.

This clonotype was found a few times. CDR3 sequence: CASSQVGIGTQYF. Written as DNA, the CDR3 is TGCGCCAGCAGCCAAGTCGGGATAGGGACCCAGTACTTC. The chain carries TRBV4-1 and TRBJ2-5, with D possibly TRBD2 on 5 matching bases. This CDR3 contains 13 residues. V was pared by 1 base and J by 7 bases, with 10 bases between. Germline V gene data show CDR1 as MGHRA and CDR2 as YSYEKL.

This clonotype occurred a few times. The V and J genes are TRBV20-1 and TRBJ1-6, with 7 nucleotides matching TRBD1. With 6 bases clipped from V and 2 bases from J, the junction kept 10 bases outside the gene matches. The CDR3 has 16 amino acids. Germline V CDR1 and CDR2: DFQATT, SNEGSKA (reference sequence). CDR3 bases: TGCAGTGCACCCGTCCCCCAGGGGGCCTATAATTCACCCCTCCACTTT. Protein sequence: CSAPVPQGAYNSPLHF.

This sequence joins TRBV12-3 or TRBV12-4 and TRBJ2-3; D might be TRBD1 (6 bases). CDR3 size: 15 residues. V lost 5 bases and J 5 bases, leaving 17 bases between the germline ends. CDR3 nucleotide sequence: TGTGCCAGCAGTGGAGGTATTGAGGGGGTAGATACGCAGTATTTT. Protein product: CASSGGIEGVDTQYF.

The table lists this clonotype with a few counts. This chain connects TRBV29-1 to TRBJ1-2, with 8 bases lining up with TRBD1. The ends lost 5 bases at V and 8 bases at J; junction bases unmatched: 10. In germline, CDR1 is SQVTM, CDR2 ANQGSEA. The CDR3 consists of 13 residues. Here the CDR3 DNA reads TGCAGCGTTTCAGGGGGCAGGTATAGCGGCTACACCTTC. It yields the protein CSVSGGRYSGYTF. Based on the CDR3 plus reference TRBV29-1 and TRBJ1-2, the full variable domain is SAVISQKPSRDICQRGTSLTIQCQVDSQVTMMFWYRQQPGQSLTLIATANQGSEATYESGFVIDKFPISRPNLTFSTLTVSNMSPEDSSIYLCSVSGGRYSGYTFGSGTRLTVV.

This clonotype was counted at least ten times. The V and J genes are TRBV18 and TRBJ2-1, with D tentatively TRBD1 (6 bases). V lost 2 bases to trimming and J lost 3 bases, with 11 bases between them. Germline V gives CDR1 KGHSH, CDR2 LQKENI. This CDR3 contains 15 residues. The CDR3 loop reads CASSPTAGDYNEQFF. The CDR3 DNA reads as TGTGCCAGCTCACCAACGGCAGGGGACTACAATGAGCAGTTCTTC.

The chain uses TRBV18 and TRBJ1-1; 7 positions match TRBD1. The CDR3 sequence is 15 residues long. CDR1 is KGHSH, CDR2 LQKENI, per germline. J gave up 4 bases and V 5 bases, and 10 bases lay outside the gene matches. Here the CDR3 DNA reads TGTGCCAGCTCAGCCAGGGACAGCGGATTCACTGAAGCTTTCTTT. Its translation: CASSARDSGFTEAFF.

This clonotype appeared many times. The chain links TRBV9 to TRBJ1-1, with 8 positions matching TRBD1. Germline assignment: CDR1 SGDLS and CDR2 YYNGEE. V gave up 4 bases and J gave up 2 bases; unmatched junction bases: 7. The CDR3 spans 15 residues. The CDR3 sequence is CASSPPTGDNTEAFF. The DNA of the CDR3 is TGTGCCAGCAGCCCACCGACAGGGGACAACACTGAAGCTTTCTTT. The whole variable domain, filled in from reference TRBV9 and TRBJ1-1, reads DSGVTQTPKHLITATGQRVTLRCSPRSGDLSVYWYQQSLDQGLQFLIQYYNGEERAKGNILERFSAQQFPDLHSELNLSSLELGDSALYFCASSPPTGDNTEAFFGQGTRLTVV.

This clonotype was found a few times. The chain couples TRBV29-1 to TRBJ1-1; 9 nucleotides agree with TRBD1. The V gene's germline CDR1 is SQVTM and CDR2 ANQGSEA. The CDR3 is made up of 12 amino acids. V lost 6 bases to trimming and J lost 4 bases; unmatched junction nucleotides: 3. The CDR3: CSVGQGFTEAFF. CDR3 DNA sequence: TGCAGCGTGGGACAGGGTTTCACTGAAGCTTTCTTT.

This clonotype has at least ten counts. This CDR3 reads CASSSNREVGTEAFF. CDR3 nucleotide sequence: TGTGCCAGCAGTTCTAACAGGGAGGTTGGCACTGAAGCTTTCTTT. The rearrangement joins TRBV6-2 or TRBV6-3 to TRBJ1-1, with a tentative D call TRBD1 (6 bases). Germline V gene data show CDR1 as MNHEY and CDR2 as SVGEGT. V lost 4 bases and J lost 4, with 16 bases in between. This CDR3 is 15 amino acids long.

In this sample, this clonotype turned up many times. J is TRBJ2-3 and V is TRBV9; tentative D call: TRBD2 (5 bases). Trimming took 0 bases from V and 0 from J, leaving 8 bases between them. The CDR3 is 15 residues long. Germline V gene lookup returns CDR1 SGDLS and CDR2 YYNGEE. This CDR3 is CASSVDSVSTDTQYF. CDR3 sequence (DNA): TGTGCCAGCAGCGTAGATAGCGTCAGCACAGATACGCAGTATTTT.